Listed here are 28 T cell receptor beta chains from one sample, sequenced in a study of regulatory T cells in long-lasting Graves disease. Time point meaning: newly diagnosed GD, antithyroid drugs for less than 3 months. The authors made the TCR library using RNA they extracted from PBMCs. For TCR beta, libraries came from iRepertoire HTBI primers and Arm-PCR of CDR3 regions. TCRdb independently ran MiXCR on the multiplex PCR reads; one entry per CDR3 protein. The table lists 540,000 or so distinct CDR3 sequences, roughly 14% of them singletons. This sample also appeared in a second study, on T cells in Graves' hyperthyroidism and ophthalmopathy.

The sequencing used peripheral blood mononuclear cells (PBMCs), collected at new diagnosis, from a patient treated with antithyroid drugs. These TCRs come from a man aged 30 to 39 with Graves disease.

This clonotype was counted between two and nine times. The gene calls are TRBV20-1 and TRBJ2-1; 8 bases agree with TRBD2. Trimming at V came to 3 bases and at J to 3 bases, leaving 10 bases not matched to a gene. The CDR3 contains 16 residues. Germline V gene lookup returns CDR1 DFQATT and CDR2 SNEGSKA (reference sequence). CDR3 nucleotide sequence: TGCAGTGCTAGGGAGCTGCGGAGCGGGAGCTACAATGAGCAGTTCTTC. The encoded protein is CSARELRSGSYNEQFF.

This clonotype was counted many times. This chain connects TRBV6-5 to TRBJ2-2, with 9 bases lining up with TRBD2. CDR1 is MNHEY and CDR2 is SVGAGI in the germline V gene. This CDR3 is 17 amino acids long. Trimming at V came to 3 bases and at J to 3 bases, leaving 8 bases not matched to a gene. The CDR3 loop reads CASSYGLAGRDTGELFF. The CDR3 DNA follows: TGTGCCAGCAGTTATGGGCTAGCGGGAAGGGACACCGGGGAGCTGTTTTTT.

Remarks on this clonotype: This sequence may be a read error, since a much larger clone differs from it by one base. V is TRBV20-1 and J is TRBJ2-7, with TRBD2 matching 13 bases. The CDR3 is 13 amino acids. CDR1 DFQATT and CDR2 SNEGSKA come from the germline V gene (reference sequence). V shed 7 bases and J 3 bases; nucleotides not matched to a gene: 3. CDR3: CSGRLAGGYEQYF. The CDR3 region has the DNA TGCAGTGGACGACTAGCGGGAGGCTACGAGCAGTACTTC.

CDR3 loop: CAWTGTIETQYF. The CDR3 nucleotides read TGTGCCTGGACCGGGACTATAGAGACCCAGTACTTC. The chain joins TRBV30 to TRBJ2-5; 7 bases line up with TRBD2. J was trimmed by 4 bases and V by 4 bases; bases with no gene match: 3. Germline CDR1 GTSNPN, CDR2 SVGIG (reference sequence). The CDR3 contains 12 residues.

In this sample, this clonotype turned up a few times. The chain has TRBV27 and TRBJ1-1; TRBD1 matches 7 bases. Trimming took 10 bases from V and 0 from J; bases not matched to a gene: 5. Germline V gene data show CDR1 as MNHEY and CDR2 as SMNVEV (reference sequence). The CDR3 spans 13 residues. The CDR3 sequence is CATRGGLNTEAFF. The CDR3 DNA reads TGTGCCACTAGAGGGGGCCTGAACACTGAAGCTTTCTTT.

This clonotype was found many times. The chain couples TRBV27 to TRBJ2-7; TRBD2 agrees at 8 bases. V lost 0 bases and J lost 7; bases outside the gene matches: 5. The CDR3 runs to 14 residues. CDR1 MNHEY and CDR2 SMNVEV come from the germline V gene (reference sequence). For the CDR3, the DNA is TGTGCCAGCAGTTTATCGATAGCGGGAAGGGAGCAGTACTTC. Translation: CASSLSIAGREQYF.

In this sample, this clonotype turned up many times. The V gene is TRBV28, the J gene TRBJ2-7; D gene uncertain. V was clipped by 5 bases and J by 6 bases, with 8 bases between them. The CDR3 is made up of 11 amino acids. The germline gives CDR1 MDHEN, CDR2 SYDVKM. The CDR3 loop is CASSQNSEQYF. CDR3 nucleotides: TGTGCCAGCAGTCAAAATAGCGAGCAGTACTTC.

About this clonotype: This may stem from a read error, because a much larger clone lies one nucleotide away. This rearrangement joins TRBV4-1 to TRBJ1-1; D is ambiguous. The V and J ends lost 1 base and 4 bases respectively, with 13 bases between them. Germline-derived CDR1 and CDR2 are MGHRA and YSYEKL. The CDR3 covers 15 residues. CDR3 in amino acids: CASSQGIVLSTEAFF. CDR3 sequence (DNA): TGCGCCAGCAGCCAAGGTATTGTTTTGAGCACTGAAGCTTTCTTT.

The gene calls are TRBV29-1 and TRBJ2-5, with D perhaps TRBD2 (6 bases). Germline CDR1 and CDR2: SQVTM and ANQGSEA. The CDR3 sequence is 13 residues long. The V end lost 3 bases, the J end lost 5 bases, and 13 bases lay between the germline ends. The CDR3 DNA reads TGCAGCGTTGAGAAGGCGGGGAGGGAGACCCAGTACTTC. The encoded protein is CSVEKAGRETQYF.

As to this clonotype: With a much larger clone just one base away, this may be a read error. This CDR3 is CASSGVRQETQYF. For the CDR3, the DNA is TGCGCCAGCAGCGGGGTACGCCAAGAGACCCAGTACTTC. The V call is TRBV5-1, the J call TRBJ2-5, with no clear D. Germline values: CDR1 SGHRS, CDR2 YFSETQ. CDR3 length equals 13 residues. V lost 4 bases to trimming and J lost 1 base, with 8 bases between them.

Ten or more counts support this clonotype. The chain is built from TRBV29-1 and TRBJ2-1; 11 bases line up with TRBD2. V gave up 0 bases and J gave up 7 bases; unmatched junction bases: 5. The CDR3 contains 15 residues. From germline, CDR1 is SQVTM and CDR2 ANQGSEA. The CDR3 loop is CSVEDTGTSGNEQFF. The CDR3 nucleotides read TGCAGCGTTGAAGACACCGGGACTAGCGGAAATGAGCAGTTCTTC.

The gene calls are TRBV3-1 and TRBJ1-2; 10 bases map to TRBD1. Germline CDR1 is LGHDT and CDR2 is YNNKEL (reference sequence). Germline trimming cut 4 bases from V and 4 bases from J; bases unmatched to any gene: 9. The CDR3 sequence is 16 residues long. This chain's CDR3 is CASSPVPGQGIYGYTF. Here the CDR3 DNA reads TGTGCCAGCAGCCCCGTCCCGGGACAGGGGATCTATGGCTACACCTTC.

This clonotype came up a few times. The V call is TRBV29-1, the J call TRBJ2-3; D possibly corresponds to TRBD1 (5 bases). Trimming cost V 4 bases and J 3 bases, with 11 bases left between them. CDR1 is SQVTM, CDR2 ANQGSEA, per germline. The CDR3 runs to 13 residues. CDR3: CSVAKDTTDTQYF. The CDR3 DNA reads as TGCAGCGTTGCTAAGGACACTACAGATACGCAGTATTTT.

This clonotype was detected many times. The J gene is TRBJ2-7, the V gene TRBV20-1; TRBD1 is a possible D gene (7 bases). CDR3 length: 13 amino acids. Trimming removed 0 bases from V and 2 bases from J, with 8 bases in between. CDR1 and CDR2 from the germline V gene are DFQATT and SNEGSKA (reference sequence). In nucleotides, the CDR3 is TGCAGTGCTAGAGACAGGGGGGCCTACGAGCAGTACTTC. It specifies CSARDRGAYEQYF.

This clonotype was counted ten times or more. The V and J genes are TRBV9 and TRBJ2-3; 11 bases agree with TRBD2. After removal of 2 bases from V and 2 bases from J, the junction contained 4 bases not matched to a gene. This CDR3 spans 16 amino acids. From germline, CDR1 is SGDLS and CDR2 YYNGEE. CDR3 protein: CASSVTSGIVTDTQYF. In DNA, the CDR3 is TGTGCCAGCAGCGTGACTAGCGGGATAGTCACAGATACGCAGTATTTT.

There are a few counts of this clonotype. The rearrangement joins TRBV4-2 to TRBJ1-5; tentative D call: TRBD1 (6 bases). This CDR3 contains 17 residues. V shed 1 base and J shed 1 base, with 14 bases lying between them. From germline, CDR1 is LGHNA and CDR2 YNFKEQ. In DNA form, the CDR3 reads TGTGCCAGCAGCCAAGCCGAGGGGGGGTCGAGCAATCAGCCCCAGCATTTT. This sequence encodes CASSQAEGGSSNQPQHF.

This clonotype appeared many times. This chain links TRBV27 with TRBJ1-1; D gene ambiguous. This CDR3 contains 13 residues. Germline V CDR1 and CDR2: MNHEY, SMNVEV (reference sequence). Trimming shortened V by 6 bases and J by 4 bases, and 12 bases separated the two germline ends. The chain's CDR3 is CASSVSVATEAFF. Written as DNA, the CDR3 is TGTGCCAGCAGCGTTAGTGTCGCCACTGAAGCTTTCTTT.

The chain couples TRBV7-3 to TRBJ2-7; D ambiguous. Trimming stripped 5 bases from V and 0 bases from J, with 14 bases between. Germline V gene sequence: CDR1 SGHTA, CDR2 FQGTGA. This CDR3 is built from 15 residues. CDR3 in amino acids: CASSPPSLSSYEQYF. CDR3 nucleotide sequence: TGTGCCAGCAGCCCCCCCTCACTGAGCTCCTACGAGCAGTACTTC.

This clonotype was detected many times. The chain has TRBV18 and TRBJ1-1, with D tentatively TRBD1 (5 bases). Germline V gives CDR1 KGHSH, CDR2 LQKENI. The length of the CDR3 is 15 residues. V shed 0 bases and J shed 4 bases, with 12 bases lying between them. This CDR3 reads CASSPPWQGGTEAFF. DNA for the CDR3: TGTGCCAGCTCACCACCTTGGCAGGGCGGCACTGAAGCTTTCTTT.

This clonotype turned up a few times. This sequence joins TRBV5-1 and TRBJ2-5, with a tentative D call TRBD2 (6 bases). Trimming took 0 bases from V and 5 from J, leaving 14 bases between them. CDR1 SGHRS and CDR2 YFSETQ come from the germline V gene. The length of the CDR3 is 15 residues. The CDR3 DNA sequence: TGCGCCAGCAGCTTGGTGTCGGGGGAGGTCGAGACCCAGTACTTC. Translation gives CASSLVSGEVETQYF.

At least ten counts were recorded for this clonotype. The chain uses TRBV2 and TRBJ2-3; D gene uncertain. Between the trimmed V and J ends, which lost 4 bases and 0 bases, there was a span of 8 bases. Germline V gene sequence: CDR1 SNHLY, CDR2 FYNNEI. The CDR3 has 14 residues. The CDR3 region has the DNA TGTGCCAGCAGTGCGCAGACTAGCACAGATACGCAGTATTTT. It encodes CASSAQTSTDTQYF. Looking up the rest from reference TRBV2 and TRBJ2-3 gives the full variable domain: EPEVTQTPSHQVTQMGQEVILRCVPISNHLYFYWYRQILGQKVEFLVSFYNNEISEKSEIFDDQFSVERPDGSNFTLKIRSTKLEDSAMYFCASSAQTSTDTQYFGPGTRLTVL.

This clonotype was recorded at least ten times. The chain carries TRBV16 and TRBJ1-6; D unclear. Deletions cut 7 bases from V and 10 bases from J, with 14 bases between. Germline V gene sequence: CDR1 KGHSY, CDR2 FQNENV. This CDR3 is 13 amino acids long. The CDR3 nucleotides are TGTGCCAGCAACCCCCTGGACGGATCACCCCTCCACTTT. It is translated as CASNPLDGSPLHF.

This clonotype was picked up many times. This rearrangement joins TRBV28 to TRBJ1-1; tentative D call: TRBD1 (5 bases). Germline-derived CDR1 and CDR2 are MDHEN and SYDVKM. Trimming took off 4 bases at V and 5 bases at J, with 20 bases between the two ends. The CDR3 is made up of 16 amino acids. The CDR3, as DNA: TGTGCCAGCAGTTCAACGGACGGGGGAGGGAGAACTGAAGCTTTCTTT. Encoded protein: CASSSTDGGGRTEAFF.

This clonotype was seen at least ten times. This chain joins TRBV12-3 or TRBV12-4 and TRBJ2-2, with D uncertain. The CDR3 consists of 15 residues. Trimming cost V 5 bases and J 4 bases, with 14 bases left between them. CDR3 sequence reads: CASSPPQWRTGELFF. The DNA of the CDR3 is TGTGCCAGCAGTCCTCCCCAGTGGCGCACCGGGGAGCTGTTTTTT.

This clonotype was seen a few times. A read error is likely, as this CDR3 ends without the conserved phenylalanine or tryptophan. The gene calls are TRBV11-1 and TRBJ2-7; 9 nucleotides agree with TRBD1. The germline V gene encodes CDR1 SGHAT and CDR2 FQDESV (reference sequence). The CDR3 sequence is 16 residues long. The trim removed 5 bases at V and 2 bases at J, leaving 10 bases unmatched. The CDR3 nucleotides are TGTGCCAGCAGCATCACTTACCGGGACAGGGCCTACGAGCAGTACTCC. Encoded protein: CASSITYRDRAYEQYS.

This clonotype occurred a few times. The chain joins TRBV3-1 to TRBJ2-2; a weak D match, TRBD2 (5 bases). Germline CDR1 LGHDT, CDR2 YNNKEL (reference sequence). The V and J ends lost 1 base and 4 bases respectively, with 7 bases between them. The CDR3 is made up of 14 amino acids. CDR3 DNA: TGTGCCAGCAGCCAAGTTCTAGCCACCGGGGAGCTGTTTTTT. It yields the protein CASSQVLATGELFF.

This chain links TRBV3-1 with TRBJ2-1, with D perhaps TRBD2 (5 bases). V lost 7 bases to trimming and J lost 1 base, with 17 bases between them. The germline V gene encodes CDR1 LGHDT and CDR2 YNNKEL (reference sequence). CDR3 length: 16 residues. The CDR3 bases are TGTGCCAGCACCCCAATGTCCGGGGTTTCCTACAATGAGCAGTTCTTC. It is translated as CASTPMSGVSYNEQFF.

The chain joins TRBV12-3 or TRBV12-4 to TRBJ2-7, with 8 bases that match TRBD1. The CDR3 has 15 amino acids. The V segment lost 2 bases and the J segment 5 bases; nucleotides outside the gene matches: 8. CDR3 DNA sequence: TGTGCCAGCAGTTTAACGGACAGGGTGTCCCACGAGCAGTACTTC. Amino acid sequence: CASSLTDRVSHEQYF.